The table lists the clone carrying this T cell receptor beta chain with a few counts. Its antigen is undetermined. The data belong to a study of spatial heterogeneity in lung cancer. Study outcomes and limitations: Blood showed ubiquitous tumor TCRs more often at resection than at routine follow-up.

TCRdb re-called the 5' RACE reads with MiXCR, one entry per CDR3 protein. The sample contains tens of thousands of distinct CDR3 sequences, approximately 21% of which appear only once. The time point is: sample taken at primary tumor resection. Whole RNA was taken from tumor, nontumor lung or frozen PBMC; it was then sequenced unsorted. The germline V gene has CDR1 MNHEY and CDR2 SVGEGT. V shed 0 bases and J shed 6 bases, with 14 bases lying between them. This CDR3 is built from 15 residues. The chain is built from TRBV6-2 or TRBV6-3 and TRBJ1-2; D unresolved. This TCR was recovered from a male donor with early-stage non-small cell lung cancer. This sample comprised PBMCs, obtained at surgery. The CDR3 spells CASSYSLPINDGYTF. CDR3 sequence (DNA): TGTGCCAGCAGTTACTCACTGCCGATAAACGATGGCTACACCTTC.